A selection of T cell receptor beta chains follows, all from one sample in a study of shared clonotypes between healthy human individuals. Sequencing used immunoSEQ multiplex PCR; TCRdb keeps in-frame clones, though not all of them. The sample has over 400,000 clones, approximately 95% seen once. The sample comprised naive CD4+ T cells sorted from blood. Receptors were obtained from a woman aged 25 to 39 in good health. CDR3s include the opening cysteine and the closing phenylalanine or tryptophan. The D gene is left open where the match is weak. Size values are once, few and many counts, or a class for expanded clones, and some rows have none.

V	size	J	D	CDR3	DNA
TRBV7-9	once	TRBJ2-1	TRBD2	CASSPTSGKSYNEQFF	TGTGCCAGCAGCCCAACTAGCGGGAAATCCTACAATGAGCAGTTCTTC
TRBV2	NA	TRBJ2-2	TRBD1	CASSRTGRELFF	TGTGCCAGCAGTCGGACAGGGCGGGAGCTGTTTTTT
TRBV6-5	NA	TRBJ1-1	NA	CASSYSRGARGTEAFF	TGTGCCAGCAGTTACTCGAGGGGGGCGCGGGGGACTGAAGCTTTCTTT
TRBV4-1	NA	TRBJ1-2	NA	CASSQPGRRLIYGYTF	TGCGCCAGCAGCCAACCGGGACGACGGTTGATTTATGGCTACACCTTC
TRBV5-1	NA	TRBJ2-1	NA	CASSLFSETSYNEQFF	TGCGCCAGCAGCTTGTTTTCGGAGACTTCCTACAATGAGCAGTTCTTC
TRBV20-1	once	TRBJ1-2	NA	CSGTTGYGYTF	TGCAGCGGCACCACAGGCTATGGCTACACCTTC
TRBV4-1	NA	TRBJ2-7	TRBD2	CASSQPTSGSYEQYF	TGCGCCAGCAGCCAACCGACTAGCGGGAGCTACGAGCAGTACTTC
TRBV6-5	NA	TRBJ2-2	TRBD2	CASRSLAGVSGELFF	TGTGCCAGCAGATCCCTAGCGGGAGTCTCCGGGGAGCTGTTTTTT
TRBV29-1	NA	TRBJ2-4	TRBD1	CSVEILGQDINIQYF	TGCAGCGTTGAGATTCTAGGACAGGATATAAACATTCAGTACTTC
TRBV6-5	NA	TRBJ1-2	NA	CASREGVGYGYTF	TGTGCCAGCAGGGAGGGCGTGGGCTATGGCTACACCTTC
TRBV5-1	NA	TRBJ2-5	TRBD2	CASSVGGYETQYF	TGCGCCAGCAGCGTGGGGGGGTACGAGACCCAGTACTTC
TRBV7-6	NA	TRBJ2-2	TRBD1	CASSLSRDRVTGELFF	TGTGCCAGCAGCTTATCCCGGGACAGGGTCACCGGGGAGCTGTTTTTT
TRBV28	NA	TRBJ2-5	TRBD1	CASRPDRVGSQYF	TGTGCCAGCAGACCGGACAGGGTTGGGTCCCAGTACTTC
TRBV11-2	NA	TRBJ2-1	NA	CASSLASYNEQFF	TGTGCCAGCAGCTTAGCAAGCTACAATGAGCAGTTCTTC
TRBV6-5	NA	TRBJ2-5	NA	CASSKDRRKQETQYF	TGTGCCAGCAGCAAAGACAGACGGAAACAAGAGACCCAGTACTTC
TRBV5-8	NA	TRBJ1-4	NA	CASSVREGKLFF	TGTGCCAGCAGCGTAAGGGAGGGAAAACTGTTTTTT
TRBV4-1	NA	TRBJ2-4	NA	CASSQPRVAKNIQYF	TGCGCCAGCAGCCAACCTAGGGTAGCCAAAAACATTCAGTACTTC